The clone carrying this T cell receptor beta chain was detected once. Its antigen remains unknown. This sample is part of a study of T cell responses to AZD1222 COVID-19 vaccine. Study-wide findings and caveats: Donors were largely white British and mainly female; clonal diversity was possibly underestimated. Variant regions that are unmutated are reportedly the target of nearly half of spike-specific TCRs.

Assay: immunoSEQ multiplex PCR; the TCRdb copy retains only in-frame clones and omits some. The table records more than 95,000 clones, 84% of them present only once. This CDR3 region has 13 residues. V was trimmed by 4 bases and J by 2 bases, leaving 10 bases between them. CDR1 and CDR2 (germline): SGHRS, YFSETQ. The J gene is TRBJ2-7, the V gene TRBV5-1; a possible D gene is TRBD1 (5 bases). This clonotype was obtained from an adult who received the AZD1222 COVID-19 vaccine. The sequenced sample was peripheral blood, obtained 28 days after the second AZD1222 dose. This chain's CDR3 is CASSETETYEQYF. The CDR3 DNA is TGCGCCAGCAGCGAGACAGAGACCTACGAGCAGTACTTC. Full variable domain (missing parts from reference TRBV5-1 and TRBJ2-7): KAGVTQTPRYLIKTRGQQVTLSCSPISGHRSVSWYQQTPGQGLQFLFEYFSETQRNKGNFPGRFSGRQFSNSRSEMNVSTLELGDSALYLCASSETETYEQYFGPGTRLTVT.